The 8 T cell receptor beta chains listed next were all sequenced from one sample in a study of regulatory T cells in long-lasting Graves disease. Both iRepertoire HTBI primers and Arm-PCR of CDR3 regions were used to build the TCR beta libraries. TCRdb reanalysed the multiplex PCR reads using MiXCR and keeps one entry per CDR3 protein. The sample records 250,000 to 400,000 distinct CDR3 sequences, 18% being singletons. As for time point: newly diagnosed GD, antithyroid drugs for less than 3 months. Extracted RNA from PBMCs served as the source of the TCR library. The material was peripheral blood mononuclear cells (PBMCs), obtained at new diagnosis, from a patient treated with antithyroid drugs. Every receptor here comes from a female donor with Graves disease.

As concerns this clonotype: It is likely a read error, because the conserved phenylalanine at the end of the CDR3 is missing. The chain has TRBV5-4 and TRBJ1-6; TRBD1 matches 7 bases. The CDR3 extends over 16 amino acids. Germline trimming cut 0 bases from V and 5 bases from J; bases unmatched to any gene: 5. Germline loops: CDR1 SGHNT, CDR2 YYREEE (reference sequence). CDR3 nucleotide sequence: TGTGCCAGCAGCTTGGGCCCCGGGACAGATAATTCACCCCTCCACTCT. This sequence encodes CASSLGPGTDNSPLHS.

For the CDR3, the DNA is TGTGCCACCAGCGCTCTTAGGGGAGATACGCAGTATTTT. This sequence encodes CATSALRGDTQYF. The chain combines TRBV15 with TRBJ2-3; D may be TRBD1 (5 bases). Trimming removed 5 bases from V and 5 bases from J, with 11 bases in between. The CDR3 extends over 13 amino acids. Germline CDR1 is LNHNV and CDR2 is YYDKDF (reference sequence). The whole variable domain, remainder taken from reference TRBV15 and TRBJ2-3, is DAMVIQNPRYQVTQFGKPVTLSCSQTLNHNVMYWYQQKSSQAPKLLFHYYDKDFNNEADTPDNFQSRRPNTSFCFLDIRSPGLGDTAMYLCATSALRGDTQYFGPGTRLTVL.

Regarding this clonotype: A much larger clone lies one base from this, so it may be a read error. CDR3 loop: CTSSSKVGNQPQHF. For the CDR3, the DNA is TGTACCAGCAGTTCGAAGGTGGGCAATCAGCCCCAGCATTTT. The rearrangement joins TRBV6-2 or TRBV6-3 to TRBJ1-5, with D uncertain. Germline lookup yields CDR1 MNHEY and CDR2 SVGEGT. The CDR3 spans 14 residues.

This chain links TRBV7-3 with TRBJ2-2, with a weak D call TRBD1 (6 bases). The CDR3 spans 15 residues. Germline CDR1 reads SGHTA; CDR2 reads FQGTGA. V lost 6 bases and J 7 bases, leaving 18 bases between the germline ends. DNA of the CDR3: TGTGCCAGCAGTGAGATCCGGGACAAAGGCGGGGAGCTGTTTTTT. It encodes CASSEIRDKGGELFF. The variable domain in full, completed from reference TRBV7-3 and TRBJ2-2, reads GAGVSQTPSNKVTEKGKYVELRCDPISGHTALYWYRQSLGQGPEFLIYFQGTGAADDSGLPNDRFFAVRPEGSVSTLKIQRTERGDSAVYLCASSEIRDKGGELFFGEGSRLTVL.

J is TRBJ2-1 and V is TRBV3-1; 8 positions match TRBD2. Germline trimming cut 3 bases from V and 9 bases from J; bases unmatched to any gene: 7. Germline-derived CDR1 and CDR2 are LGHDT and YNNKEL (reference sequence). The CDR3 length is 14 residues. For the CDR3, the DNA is TGTGCCAGCAGCCACGGGACTAGTTTCAGTGAGCAGTTCTTC. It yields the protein CASSHGTSFSEQFF.

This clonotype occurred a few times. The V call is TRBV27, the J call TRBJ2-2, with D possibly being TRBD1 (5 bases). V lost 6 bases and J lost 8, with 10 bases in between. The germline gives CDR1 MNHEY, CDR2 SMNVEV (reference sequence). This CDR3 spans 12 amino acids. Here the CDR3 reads CASSFTGGELFF. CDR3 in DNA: TGTGCCAGCAGCTTCACAGGTGGGGAGCTGTTTTTT.

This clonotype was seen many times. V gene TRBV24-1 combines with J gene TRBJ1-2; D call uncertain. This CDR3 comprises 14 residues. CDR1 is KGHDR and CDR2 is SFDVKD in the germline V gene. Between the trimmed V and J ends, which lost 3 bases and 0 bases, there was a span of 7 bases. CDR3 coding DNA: TGTGCCACCAGTGATCTCACAGCTAACTATGGCTACACCTTC. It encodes CATSDLTANYGYTF.

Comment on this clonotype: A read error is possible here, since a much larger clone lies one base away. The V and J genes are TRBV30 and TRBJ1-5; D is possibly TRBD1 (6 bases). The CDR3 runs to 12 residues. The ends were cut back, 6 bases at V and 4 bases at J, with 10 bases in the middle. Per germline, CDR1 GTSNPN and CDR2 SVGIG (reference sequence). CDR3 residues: CACGQLNQPQHF. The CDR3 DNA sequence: TGTGCCTGCGGACAGTTAAATCAGCCCCAGCATTTT.